This T cell receptor (beta chain) originates from a study of blood T cell repertoires in COVID-19. Whole-study context: Material from acute and convalescent COVID-19 was sourced from the United States, Italy and Spain. Nucleic acid was either cDNA or gDNA, and it came from T cells, B-cell-depleted T cells, or PBMCs.

Germline V gene sequence: CDR1 MNHEY, CDR2 SVGEGT. Trimming pared 2 bases from V and 8 bases from J, leaving 21 bases between. This CDR3 region has 16 residues. Methods used by the authors: Reference gene primer amplification in the assay estimated nucleated cell counts. Repertoires were generated with immunoSEQ multiplex PCR, while TCRdb's copy carries only in-frame clones and drops some. V, J and clone size were drawn from that table, and D and trimming were deduced from the DNA. The data contain some 44,000 clones, over 80% of them seen just once; the ten biggest clones take up around 11%. The gene calls are TRBV6-2 or TRBV6-3 and TRBJ2-5; weak D call: TRBD1 (5 bases). Sequencing input: peripheral blood. The sequence came from a human donor in a cohort sampled during active COVID-19. CDR3 protein: CASSYRVQGPKGTQYF. CDR3 bases: TGTGCCAGCAGTTACCGCGTCCAGGGCCCTAAAGGAACCCAGTACTTC.